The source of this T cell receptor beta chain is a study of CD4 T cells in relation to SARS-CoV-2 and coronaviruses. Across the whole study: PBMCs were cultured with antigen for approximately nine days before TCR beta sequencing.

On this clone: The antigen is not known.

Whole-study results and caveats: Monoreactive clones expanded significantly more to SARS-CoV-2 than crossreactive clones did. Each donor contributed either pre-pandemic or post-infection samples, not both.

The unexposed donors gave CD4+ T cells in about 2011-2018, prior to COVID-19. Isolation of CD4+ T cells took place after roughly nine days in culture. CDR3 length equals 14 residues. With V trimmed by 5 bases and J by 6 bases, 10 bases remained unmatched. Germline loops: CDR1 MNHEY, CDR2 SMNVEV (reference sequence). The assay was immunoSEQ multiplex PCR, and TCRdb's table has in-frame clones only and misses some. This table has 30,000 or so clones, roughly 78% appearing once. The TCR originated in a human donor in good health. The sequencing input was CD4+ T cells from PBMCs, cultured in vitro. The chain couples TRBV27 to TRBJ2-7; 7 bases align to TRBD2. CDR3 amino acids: CASSVFAGVGEQYF. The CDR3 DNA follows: TGTGCCAGCAGTGTTTTCGCGGGGGTTGGCGAGCAGTACTTC.